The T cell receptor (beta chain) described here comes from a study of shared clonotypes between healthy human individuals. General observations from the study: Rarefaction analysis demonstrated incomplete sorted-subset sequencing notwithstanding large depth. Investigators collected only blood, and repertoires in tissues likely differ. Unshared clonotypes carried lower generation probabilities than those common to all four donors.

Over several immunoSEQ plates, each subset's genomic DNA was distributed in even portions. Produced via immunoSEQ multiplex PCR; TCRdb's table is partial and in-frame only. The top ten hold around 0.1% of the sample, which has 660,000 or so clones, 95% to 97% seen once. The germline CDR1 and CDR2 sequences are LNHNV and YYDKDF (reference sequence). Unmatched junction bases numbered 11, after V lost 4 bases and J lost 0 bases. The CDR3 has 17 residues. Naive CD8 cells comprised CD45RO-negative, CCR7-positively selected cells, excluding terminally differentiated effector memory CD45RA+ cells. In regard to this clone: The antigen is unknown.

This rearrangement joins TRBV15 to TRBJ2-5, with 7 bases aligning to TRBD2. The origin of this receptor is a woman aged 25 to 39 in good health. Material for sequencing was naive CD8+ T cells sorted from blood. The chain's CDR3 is CATSTQGLADYQETQYF. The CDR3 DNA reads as TGTGCCACCAGCACCCAAGGCCTAGCGGATTACCAAGAGACCCAGTACTTC.